This entry describes one TCR beta chain. As handled by the study authors: Estimation of nucleated cell counts relied on the amplification of reference gene primers. Assay: immunoSEQ multiplex PCR; the TCRdb copy retains only in-frame clones and omits some. V and J calls and clone size come straight from that table; D and trimming were deduced from the DNA. The top ten clones hold about 9.4% of a sample with some 130,000 clones, about nine tenths of them seen once. The data stem from a study of blood T cell repertoires in COVID-19. Whole-study context: COVID-19 samples collected from the United States, Italy and Spain covered acute and convalescent phases.

Material for sequencing was peripheral blood. This clonotype originated in a man in his forties or fifties with acute or convalescent COVID-19.

The CDR3 DNA is TGTGCCAGCAGTTACCGAGGGACAAACCTTTCACCCCTCCACTTT. Translating gives CASSYRGTNLSPLHF. The chain couples TRBV6-6 to TRBJ1-6; D perhaps matches TRBD1 (6 bases). Deletions cut 2 bases from V and 9 bases from J, with 14 bases between. The CDR3 loop spans 15 amino acids. Per the germline V gene, CDR1 is MNHNY and CDR2 is SVGAGI (reference sequence).